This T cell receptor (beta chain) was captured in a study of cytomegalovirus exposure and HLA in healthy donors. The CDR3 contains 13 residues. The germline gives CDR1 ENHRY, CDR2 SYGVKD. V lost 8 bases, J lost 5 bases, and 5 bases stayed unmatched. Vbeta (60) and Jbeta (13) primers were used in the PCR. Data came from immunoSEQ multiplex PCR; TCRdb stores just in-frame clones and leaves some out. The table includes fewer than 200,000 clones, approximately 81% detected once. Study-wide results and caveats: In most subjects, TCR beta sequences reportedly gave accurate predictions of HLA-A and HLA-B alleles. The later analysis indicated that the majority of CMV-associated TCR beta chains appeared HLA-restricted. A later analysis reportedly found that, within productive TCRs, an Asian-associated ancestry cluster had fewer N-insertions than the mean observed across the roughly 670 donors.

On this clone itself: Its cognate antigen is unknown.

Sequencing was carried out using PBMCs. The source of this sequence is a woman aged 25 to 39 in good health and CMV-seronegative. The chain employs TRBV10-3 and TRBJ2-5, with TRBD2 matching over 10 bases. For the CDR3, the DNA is TGTGCCATCGCGGGACTAGCGTACGAGACCCAGTACTTC. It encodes CAIAGLAYETQYF.